A single sample is the source of the 2 T cell receptor beta chains below, sequenced in a study of T cell clonality in common variable immunodeficiency. Libraries were prepared by immunoSEQ multiplex PCR; TCRdb keeps only in-frame clonotypes and omits some of them. There are 40,000 to 55,000 clones in the sample, none observed a single time. Sequences were obtained from peripheral blood mononuclear cells. These receptors all come from a person between 18 and 75 years old in good health.

This clone was observed at least ten times. The read stops 3 residues short of the end of the CDR3; the missing end is completed from the germline J gene. The identical CDR3 is also encoded by other nucleotide sequences in the sample. The chain is built from TRBV29-1 and TRBJ2-1; 10 bases are shared with TRBD2. The J segment lost 3 bases and the V segment lost 7 bases, leaving 9 bases of the junction unmatched. CDR3 length: 15 residues. Per germline, CDR1 SQVTM and CDR2 ANQGSEA. This CDR3 is CSATGTSENYNEQFF. Partial CDR3 DNA: TGCAGCGCCACCGGGACTAGCGAGAACTACAATGAG.

This clone showed up many times. The read terminates 3 residues ahead of where the CDR3 ends, so the germline J gene completes it. The V and J genes are TRBV28 and TRBJ1-5; unclear D gene. This CDR3 contains 16 residues. CDR1 is MDHEN and CDR2 is SYDVKM in the germline V gene. Trimming removed 4 bases at V and 0 bases at J, with 13 bases between. CDR3 DNA (partial): TGTGCCAGCAGTTCCCGGGGAGGCTATAGCAATCAGCCC. Translating gives CASSSRGGYSNQP. The whole CDR3 reads CASSSRGGYSNQPQHF. Full variable domain (missing parts from reference TRBV28 and TRBJ1-5): DVKVTQSSRYLVKRTGEKVFLECVQDMDHENMFWYRQDPGLGLRLIYFSYDVKMKEKGDIPEGYSVSREKKERFSLILESASTNQTSMYLCASSSRGGYSNQPQHFGDGTRLSIL.